The T cell receptor (beta chain) under discussion was sequenced for a study of blood T cell repertoires in COVID-19 (dated by TCRdb to about 2020). For the wider study: The collaborator samples originated in the United States, Italy and Spain and spanned the acute and convalescent phases of COVID-19. The sample metadata nearly always contained a de-identified subject ID, COVID-19 status, age in years and sex. The samples were drawn from two sources: the first 160 participants of the ongoing ImmuneRACE study, and 1,200 or so subjects contributed by 6 global collaborators. The repertoires were made available in a free public database intended to serve as a resource for research on the immune response to SARS-CoV-2. Where available, HLA class I and class II types were taken from metadata supplied by the sample provider and were not determined by assay-based typing. The material from the prospective study consisted of cDNA or gDNA derived from T cells, B-cell-depleted T cells, or PBMCs. The dataset comprised deeply sampled blood TCRbeta repertoires from subjects exposed to, actively infected with, or recovered from COVID-19. General study outcomes and caveats: The amount of clinical and demographic metadata varied by source and participant and was provided uncurated.

Each collaborating institution followed its own protocols to collect whole blood in K2EDTA tubes. For TCRbeta analysis, collaborators shipped samples in one of three forms: frozen whole blood, isolated PBMCs, or DNA extracted from either of those sample types. Remarks on this clone: What antigen it recognizes has not been identified. The input lacks base qualities; no much larger clone sits a single base away.

V is clipped by 3 bases and J by 3 bases, and the sequence between their germline boundaries is 8 bases long. From the cysteine through the phenylalanine, the CDR3 covers 14 amino acids. The only DNA kept is the CDR3, 42 bases in frame from the first base. According to the germline V gene, CDR1 reads SGHTA and CDR2 reads FQGNSA. TCRbeta CDR3 regions were amplified from genomic DNA by means of the immunoSEQ Assay, a bias-controlled multiplex PCR. Processing in the source paper ran as follows. The number of nucleated cells in each sample was estimated from the amplification of reference gene primers within the assay. To quantify the absolute abundance of each unique TCRbeta CDR3 rearrangement, sequence reads were collapsed and filtered. Productive Simpson clonality was computed per sample as the square root of Simpson's diversity index over productive rearrangements. The table was pulled from immuneACCESS by TCRdb, which kept in-frame rearrangements only. Such tables lose some clones; where checked, under half of the loss comes from unresolved V genes, and the rest has no known cause. V, J and clone size were drawn from that table, and D and trimming were deduced from the DNA. This sample comprises about 84,000 clones, 76% of them detected only once. 7% of the sample comes from the top ten.

What was sequenced was peripheral blood. The receptor chain draws on TRBV7-2 and TRBJ2-2; 7 matching bases give a weak D call of TRBD2. The receptor comes from a man between 65 and 85 years old with acute or convalescent COVID-19. The nucleotides are TGTGCCAGCAGCTTGGGGGGGCACACCGGGGAGCTGTTTTTT. It translates as CASSLGGHTGELFF.